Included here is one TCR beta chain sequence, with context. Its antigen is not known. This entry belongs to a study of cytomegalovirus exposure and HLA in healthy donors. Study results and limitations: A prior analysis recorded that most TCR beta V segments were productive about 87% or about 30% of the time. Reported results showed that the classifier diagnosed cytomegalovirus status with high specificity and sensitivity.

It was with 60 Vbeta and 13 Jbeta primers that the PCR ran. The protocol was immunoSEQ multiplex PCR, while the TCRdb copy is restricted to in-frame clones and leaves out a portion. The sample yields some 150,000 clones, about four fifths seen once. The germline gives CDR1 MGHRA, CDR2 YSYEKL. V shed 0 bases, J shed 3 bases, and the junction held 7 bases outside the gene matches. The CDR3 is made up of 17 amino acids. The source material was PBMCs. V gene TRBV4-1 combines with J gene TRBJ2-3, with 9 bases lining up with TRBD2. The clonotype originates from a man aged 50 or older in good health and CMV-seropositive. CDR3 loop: CASSQEVAGEGTDTQYF. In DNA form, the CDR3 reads TGCGCCAGCAGCCAAGAGGTAGCGGGAGAAGGGACAGATACGCAGTATTTT.